Described below is a single T cell receptor (beta chain) sequence and its context. Using immunoSEQ multiplex PCR, the repertoire was profiled, and TCRdb retains in-frame clones only, with some absent. The sample shows 150,000 to 200,000 clones, under 85% of them seen only once. CDR3 length: 15 amino acids. In germline, CDR1 is SGHRS, CDR2 YFSETQ. Unmatched junction bases numbered 7, after V lost 5 bases and J lost 6 bases. This record belongs to a study of blood T cell repertoires in COVID-19. This TCR was recovered from an elderly woman with acute or convalescent COVID-19. V gene TRBV5-1 combines with J gene TRBJ1-4; 10 bases match TRBD1. Input material: peripheral blood. CDR3 nucleotide sequence: TGCGCCAGCAGAGCCGGGACAGGGGTGGATGAAAAACTGTTTTTT. Protein product: CASRAGTGVDEKLFF.